This TCR beta chain was recorded in a study of cytomegalovirus exposure and HLA in healthy donors. Study-level information: Genotyping of roughly 400 donors showed that roughly 83% belonged to the Caucasian-associated ancestry cluster.

Vbeta (60) and Jbeta (13) primers were used in the PCR. Using immunoSEQ multiplex PCR, the repertoire was profiled, and TCRdb retains in-frame clones only, with some absent. The table lists about 200,000 clones, about 80% of them singletons. For this clone: Its cognate antigen is unknown.

Trimming cost V 1 base and J 5 bases; bases outside gene matches: 4. In germline, CDR1 is SGHAT, CDR2 FQNNGV. The CDR3 contains 16 residues. Overall study results and limits: Reported results showed that the classifier diagnosed cytomegalovirus status with high specificity and sensitivity. Most TCR sequences showed up rarely, but some public TCRs showed up in many donors. Analyzed later, most CMV-associated TCR beta chains appeared HLA-restricted.

The genes are TRBV11-2 and TRBJ1-4; 10 bases match TRBD1. This receptor was identified in a man aged 18-30 years in good health and CMV-seronegative. Sequencing was done on a sample of PBMCs. CDR3 in DNA: TGTGCCAGCAGCTTAGCTCCGGGACAGGGGAATGAAAAACTGTTTTTT. Translation: CASSLAPGQGNEKLFF. The complete variable domain, with remaining parts taken from reference TRBV11-2 and TRBJ1-4, reads EAGVAQSPRYKIIEKRQSVAFWCNPISGHATLYWYQQILGQGPKLLIQFQNNGVVDDSQLPKDRFSAERLKGVDSTLKIQPAKLEDSAVYLCASSLAPGQGNEKLFFGSGTQLSVL.